Each of the 8 T cell receptor beta chains below was sequenced from the same sample in a study of blood T cell repertoires in COVID-19. Produced via immunoSEQ multiplex PCR; TCRdb's table is partial and in-frame only. Here the sample spans fewer than 250,000 clones, 86% being singletons. The specimen sequenced was peripheral blood. The receptors shown here come from an elderly woman with COVID-19, enrolled during active disease.

The chain has TRBV3-1 (or the pseudogene TRBV3-2) and TRBJ2-1, with 9 positions matching TRBD2. CDR3 length: 16 amino acids. Unmatched junction bases numbered 9, after V lost 0 bases and J lost 9 bases. Per the germline V gene, CDR1 is LGHDT and CDR2 is YNNKEL (reference sequence). This CDR3 reads CASSQDPSGGRGEQFF. CDR3 coding DNA: TGTGCCAGCAGCCAAGATCCCAGCGGGGGGCGGGGTGAGCAGTTCTTC.

This rearrangement joins TRBV6-5 to TRBJ2-6; tentatively, D is TRBD2 (5 bases). Germline values: CDR1 MNHEY, CDR2 SVGAGI. The CDR3 spans 15 residues. V lost 6 bases and J lost 0, with 9 bases in between. The CDR3 nucleotides read TGTGCCAGCAGGAGGGTGATCTCTGGGGCCAACGTCCTGACTTTC. It translates to CASRRVISGANVLTF.

This chain uses TRBV23-1 with TRBJ1-1; 8 nucleotides match TRBD1. TRBV23-1 is identified as an open reading frame with a role that is uncertain. The V gene end was trimmed by 4 bases and the J gene end by 5 bases; junction bases not matched to a gene: 9. The CDR3 covers 15 residues. In nucleotides, the CDR3 is TGCGCCAGCAGTCGGCCCCAGGGGGCGAAGACTGAAGCTTTCTTT. Its protein is CASSRPQGAKTEAFF.

The chain couples TRBV7-2 to TRBJ1-2, with a weak D call TRBD1 (6 bases). V was clipped by 0 bases and J by 4 bases, with 6 bases between them. The CDR3 sequence is 13 residues long. Germline loops: CDR1 SGHTA, CDR2 FQGNSA. The CDR3, as DNA: TGTGCCAGCAGCTTAGCAGGGGGCTATGGCTACACCTTC. Amino acids: CASSLAGGYGYTF.

The chain links TRBV18 to TRBJ1-2; D possibly corresponds to TRBD1 (6 bases). From germline, CDR1 is KGHSH and CDR2 LQKENI. V was pared by 4 bases and J by 5 bases, with 20 bases between. The CDR3 is 16 amino acids. CDR3 in amino acids: CASSQRSDSLKYGYTF. CDR3 sequence (DNA): TGTGCCAGCTCACAAAGGTCGGACAGTCTGAAGTATGGCTACACCTTC.

The chain links TRBV3-1 (or the pseudogene TRBV3-2) to TRBJ1-4; D uncertain. The V end lost 3 bases, the J end lost 8 bases, and 4 bases lay between the germline ends. The CDR3 totals 11 residues. Germline V gene lookup returns CDR1 LGHDT and CDR2 YNNKEL (reference sequence). CDR3 coding DNA: TGTGCCAGCAGCCAGGAGGAAAAACTGTTTTTT. It yields the protein CASSQEEKLFF.

The V and J genes are TRBV6-5 and TRBJ2-7; possible D gene TRBD1, 6 bases. Germline CDR1 and CDR2: MNHEY and SVGAGI. The CDR3 covers 15 residues. V lost 5 bases and J lost 0, with 14 bases in between. The CDR3 nucleotides read TGTGCCAGCAGTCCCGACAGGCTAAGCTCCTACGAGCAGTACGTC. The encoded protein is CASSPDRLSSYEQYV.

The J gene is TRBJ2-2, the V gene TRBV5-4, with 10 bases identical to TRBD2. Per the germline V gene, CDR1 is SGHNT and CDR2 is YYREEE (reference sequence). This CDR3 region has 18 residues. V trimming: 4 bases; J trimming: 2 bases; junction bases outside the gene matches: 11. The CDR3 DNA follows: TGTGCCAGCAGCGGAACATTACTAGCGGGGACCAACACCGGGGAGCTGTTTTTT. Translating it yields CASSGTLLAGTNTGELFF.